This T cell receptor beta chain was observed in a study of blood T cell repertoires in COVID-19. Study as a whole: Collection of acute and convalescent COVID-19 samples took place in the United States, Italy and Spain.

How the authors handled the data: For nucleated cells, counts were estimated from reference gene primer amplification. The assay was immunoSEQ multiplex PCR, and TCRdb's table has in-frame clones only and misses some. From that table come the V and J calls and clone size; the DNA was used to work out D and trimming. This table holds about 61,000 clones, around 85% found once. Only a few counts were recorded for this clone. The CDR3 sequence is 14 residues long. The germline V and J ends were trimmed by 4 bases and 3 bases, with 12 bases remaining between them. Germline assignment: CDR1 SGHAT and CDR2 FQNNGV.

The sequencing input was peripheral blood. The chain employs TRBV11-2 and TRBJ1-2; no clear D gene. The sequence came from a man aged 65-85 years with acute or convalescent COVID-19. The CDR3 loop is CASSSGVAHYGYTF. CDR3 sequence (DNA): TGTGCCAGCAGCTCGGGAGTTGCACACTATGGCTACACCTTC.